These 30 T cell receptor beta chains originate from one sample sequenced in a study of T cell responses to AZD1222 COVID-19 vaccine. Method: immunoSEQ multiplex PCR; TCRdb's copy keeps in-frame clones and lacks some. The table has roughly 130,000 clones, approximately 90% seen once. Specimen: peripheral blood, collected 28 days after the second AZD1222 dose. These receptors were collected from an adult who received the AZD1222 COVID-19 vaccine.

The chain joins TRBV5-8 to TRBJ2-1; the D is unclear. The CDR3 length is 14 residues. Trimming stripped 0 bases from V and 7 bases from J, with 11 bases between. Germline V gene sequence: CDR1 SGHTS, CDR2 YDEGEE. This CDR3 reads CASSLVPSENEQFF. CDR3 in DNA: TGTGCCAGCAGCTTGGTACCGAGCGAGAATGAGCAGTTCTTC.

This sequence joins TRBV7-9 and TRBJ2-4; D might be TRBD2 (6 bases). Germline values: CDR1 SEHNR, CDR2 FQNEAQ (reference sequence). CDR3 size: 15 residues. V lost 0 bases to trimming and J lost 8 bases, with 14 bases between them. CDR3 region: CASSLAYGGWDIQYF. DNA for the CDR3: TGTGCCAGCAGCTTAGCTTACGGGGGATGGGACATTCAGTACTTC.

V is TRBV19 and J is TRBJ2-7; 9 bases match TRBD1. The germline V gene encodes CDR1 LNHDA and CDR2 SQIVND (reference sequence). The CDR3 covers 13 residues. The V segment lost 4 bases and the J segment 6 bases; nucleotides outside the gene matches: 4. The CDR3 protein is CASSTGQGGEQYF. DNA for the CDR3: TGTGCCAGTAGTACGGGACAGGGAGGCGAGCAGTACTTC.

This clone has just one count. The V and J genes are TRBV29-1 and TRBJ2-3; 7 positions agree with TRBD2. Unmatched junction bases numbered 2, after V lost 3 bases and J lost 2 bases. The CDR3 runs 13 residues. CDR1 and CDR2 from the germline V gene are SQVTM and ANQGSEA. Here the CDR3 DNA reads TGCAGCGTTGAGACTAGCTACACAGATACGCAGTATTTT. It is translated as CSVETSYTDTQYF.

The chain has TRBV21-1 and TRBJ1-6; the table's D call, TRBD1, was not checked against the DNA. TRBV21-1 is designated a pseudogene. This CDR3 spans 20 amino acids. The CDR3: CASSKGTGEGLSSYNSPLHF. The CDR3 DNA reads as TGTGCCAGCAGCAAAGGGACAGGGGAGGGCTTAAGCTCCTATAATTCACCCCTCCACTTT.

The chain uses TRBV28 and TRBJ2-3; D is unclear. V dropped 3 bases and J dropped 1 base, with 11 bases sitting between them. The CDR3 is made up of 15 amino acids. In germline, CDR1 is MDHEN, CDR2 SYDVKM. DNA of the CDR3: TGTGCCAGCAGTTTTCTGGACCCAGGCACAGATACGCAGTATTTT. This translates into CASSFLDPGTDTQYF.

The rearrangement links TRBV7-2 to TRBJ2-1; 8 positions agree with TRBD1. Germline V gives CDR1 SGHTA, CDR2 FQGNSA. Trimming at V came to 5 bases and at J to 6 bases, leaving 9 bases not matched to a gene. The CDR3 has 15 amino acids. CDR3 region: CASSPSGTGFNEQFF. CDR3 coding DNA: TGTGCCAGCAGCCCCTCCGGGACAGGCTTCAATGAGCAGTTCTTC.

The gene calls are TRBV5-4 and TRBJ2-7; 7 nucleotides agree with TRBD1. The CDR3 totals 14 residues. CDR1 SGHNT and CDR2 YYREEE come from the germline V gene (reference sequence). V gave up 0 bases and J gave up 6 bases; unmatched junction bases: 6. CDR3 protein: CASSLGQGVVEQYF. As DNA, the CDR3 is TGTGCCAGCAGCTTGGGGCAGGGGGTCGTCGAGCAGTACTTC.

CDR3 loop: CASRPTKKNTEAFF. CDR3 nucleotides: TGTGCCAGCAGACCTACTAAAAAGAACACTGAAGCTTTCTTT. J is TRBJ1-1 and V is TRBV11-2; D not certain. CDR3 length: 14 amino acids. V lost 6 bases and J lost 1, with 12 bases in between. Germline V gene data show CDR1 as SGHAT and CDR2 as FQNNGV.

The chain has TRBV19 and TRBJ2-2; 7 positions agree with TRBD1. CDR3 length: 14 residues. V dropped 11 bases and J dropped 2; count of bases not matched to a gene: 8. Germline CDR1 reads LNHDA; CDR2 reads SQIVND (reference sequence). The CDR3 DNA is TGTGCCGGCTCCGGGACAGTTAACACCGGGGAGCTGTTTTTT. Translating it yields CAGSGTVNTGELFF.

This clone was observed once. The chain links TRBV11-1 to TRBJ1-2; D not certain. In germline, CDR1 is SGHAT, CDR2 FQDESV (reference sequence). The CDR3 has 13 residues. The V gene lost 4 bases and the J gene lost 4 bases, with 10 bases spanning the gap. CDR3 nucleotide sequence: TGTGCCAGCAGCTATCATACGACCTATGGCTACACCTTC. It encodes CASSYHTTYGYTF.

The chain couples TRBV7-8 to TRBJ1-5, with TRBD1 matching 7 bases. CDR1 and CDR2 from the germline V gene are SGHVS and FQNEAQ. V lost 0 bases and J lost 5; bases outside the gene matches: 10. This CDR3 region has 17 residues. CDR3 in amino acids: CASSLAGGVSSYQPQHF. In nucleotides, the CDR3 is TGTGCCAGCAGCTTAGCAGGGGGCGTATCATCTTATCAGCCCCAGCATTTT.

In nucleotides, the CDR3 is TGTGCCAGCAGCCAAGACAGGGTCCCGAATTCACCCCTCCACTTT. Residues: CASSQDRVPNSPLHF. The rearrangement links TRBV14 to TRBJ1-6; D is possibly TRBD1 (5 bases). Trimming took off 0 bases at V and 7 bases at J, with 10 bases between the two ends. This CDR3 has 15 amino acids. Germline CDR1 and CDR2: SGHDN and FVKESK.

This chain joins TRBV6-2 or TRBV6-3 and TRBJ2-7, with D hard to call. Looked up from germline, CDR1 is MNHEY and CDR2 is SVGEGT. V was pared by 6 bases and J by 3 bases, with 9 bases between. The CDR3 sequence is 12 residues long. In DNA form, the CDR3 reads TGTGCCAGCAGCCGTCGTTACTACGAGCAGTACTTC. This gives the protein CASSRRYYEQYF.

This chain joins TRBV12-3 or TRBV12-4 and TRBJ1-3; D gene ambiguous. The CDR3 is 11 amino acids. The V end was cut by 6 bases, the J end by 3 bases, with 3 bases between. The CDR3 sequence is CASSFGNTIYF. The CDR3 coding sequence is TGTGCCAGCAGCTTTGGAAACACCATATATTTT.

CDR3 region: CASARGEGGVTDTQYF. The CDR3 DNA sequence: TGTGCCAGCGCCCGGGGTGAGGGGGGGGTCACAGATACGCAGTATTTT. The chain combines TRBV2 with TRBJ2-3; D perhaps matches TRBD2 (7 bases). Trimming removed 8 bases at V and 2 bases at J, with 20 bases between. Germline V gene data show CDR1 as SNHLY and CDR2 as FYNNEI. This CDR3 contains 16 residues.

CDR3 loop: CASSLWDSVYNEQFF. In DNA form, the CDR3 reads TGTGCCAGCAGCTTATGGGACAGCGTCTACAATGAGCAGTTCTTC. V and J are TRBV7-8 and TRBJ2-1; 7 nucleotides line up with TRBD1. The CDR3 is 15 residues long. Trimming at V came to 2 bases and at J to 3 bases, leaving 4 bases not matched to a gene. CDR1 is SGHVS, CDR2 FQNEAQ, per germline.

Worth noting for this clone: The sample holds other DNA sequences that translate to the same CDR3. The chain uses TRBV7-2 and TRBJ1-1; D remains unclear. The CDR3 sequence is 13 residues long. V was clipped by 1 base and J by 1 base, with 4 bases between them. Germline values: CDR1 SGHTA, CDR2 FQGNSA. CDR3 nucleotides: TGTGCCAGCAGCTTAGGCAGGAACACTGAAGCTTTCTTT. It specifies CASSLGRNTEAFF.

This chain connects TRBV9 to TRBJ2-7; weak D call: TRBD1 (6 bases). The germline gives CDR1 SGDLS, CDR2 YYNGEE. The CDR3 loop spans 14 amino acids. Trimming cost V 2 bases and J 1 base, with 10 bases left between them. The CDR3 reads CASSVSGTSYEQYF. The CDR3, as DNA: TGTGCCAGCAGCGTCTCCGGGACATCCTACGAGCAGTACTTC.

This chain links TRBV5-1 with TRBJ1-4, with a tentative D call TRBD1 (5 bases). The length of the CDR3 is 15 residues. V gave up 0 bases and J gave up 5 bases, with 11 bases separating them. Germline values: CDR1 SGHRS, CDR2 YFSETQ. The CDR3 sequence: CASSLVGTRNEKLFF. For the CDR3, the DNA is TGCGCCAGCAGCTTGGTTGGGACCCGAAATGAAAAACTGTTTTTT.

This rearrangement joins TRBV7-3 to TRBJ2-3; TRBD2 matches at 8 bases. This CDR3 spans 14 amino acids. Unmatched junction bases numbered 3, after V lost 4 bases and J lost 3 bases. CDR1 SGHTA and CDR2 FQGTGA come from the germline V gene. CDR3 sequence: CASSSGGDTDTQYF. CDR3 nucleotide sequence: TGTGCCAGCAGCTCGGGAGGGGATACAGATACGCAGTATTTT.

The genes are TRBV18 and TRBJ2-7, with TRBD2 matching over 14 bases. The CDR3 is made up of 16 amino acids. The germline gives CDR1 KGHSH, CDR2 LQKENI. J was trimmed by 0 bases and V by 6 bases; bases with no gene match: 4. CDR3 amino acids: CASSRGLAGASYEQYF. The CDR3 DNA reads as TGTGCCAGCTCCCGGGGACTAGCGGGGGCCTCCTACGAGCAGTACTTC.

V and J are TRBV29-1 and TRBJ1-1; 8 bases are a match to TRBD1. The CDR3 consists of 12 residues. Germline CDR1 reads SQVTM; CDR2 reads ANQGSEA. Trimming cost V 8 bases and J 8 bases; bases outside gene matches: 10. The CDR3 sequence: CSFGGWDREAFF. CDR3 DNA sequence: TGCAGCTTCGGTGGGTGGGACAGGGAAGCTTTCTTT.

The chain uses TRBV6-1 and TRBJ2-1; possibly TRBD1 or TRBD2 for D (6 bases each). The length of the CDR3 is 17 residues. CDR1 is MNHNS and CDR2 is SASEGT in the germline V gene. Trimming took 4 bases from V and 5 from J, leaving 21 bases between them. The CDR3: CASSGYLGGGANNEQFF. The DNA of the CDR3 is TGTGCCAGCAGTGGCTACCTCGGAGGGGGAGCTAACAATGAGCAGTTCTTC.

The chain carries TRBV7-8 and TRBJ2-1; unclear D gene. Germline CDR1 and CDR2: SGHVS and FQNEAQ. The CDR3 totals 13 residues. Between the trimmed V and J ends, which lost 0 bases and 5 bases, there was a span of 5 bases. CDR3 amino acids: CASSLASHNEQFF. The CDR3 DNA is TGTGCCAGCAGCTTAGCGTCTCACAATGAGCAGTTCTTC.

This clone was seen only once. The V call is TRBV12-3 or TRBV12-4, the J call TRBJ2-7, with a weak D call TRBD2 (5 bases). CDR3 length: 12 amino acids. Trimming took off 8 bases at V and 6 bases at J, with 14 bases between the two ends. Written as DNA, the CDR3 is TGTGCCAGCGCGAAGGGAGTTGGCGAGCAGTACTTC. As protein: CASAKGVGEQYF.

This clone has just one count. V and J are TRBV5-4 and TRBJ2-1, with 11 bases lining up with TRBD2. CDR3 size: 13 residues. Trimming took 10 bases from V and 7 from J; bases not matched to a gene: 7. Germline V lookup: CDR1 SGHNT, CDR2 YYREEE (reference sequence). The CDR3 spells CALSGREANEQFF. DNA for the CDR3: TGTGCCCTTAGCGGGAGGGAGGCTAATGAGCAGTTCTTC.

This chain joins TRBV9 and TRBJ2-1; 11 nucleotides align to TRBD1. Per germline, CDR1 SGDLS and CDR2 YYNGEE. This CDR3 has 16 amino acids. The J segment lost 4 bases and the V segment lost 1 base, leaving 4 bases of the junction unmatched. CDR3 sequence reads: CASSVTGTGGYNEQFF. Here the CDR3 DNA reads TGTGCCAGCAGCGTAACAGGGACAGGGGGGTACAATGAGCAGTTCTTC.

The CDR3 DNA is TGTGCCAGCAGCTTAGCGTTTAAGGTGTTTATGGGAAACACCATATATTTT. Its protein is CASSLAFKVFMGNTIYF. The rearrangement uses TRBV7-7 and TRBJ1-3; D gene unclear. Looked up from germline, CDR1 is SSHAT and CDR2 is FNYEAQ (reference sequence). Trimming removed 0 bases at V and 4 bases at J, with 16 bases between. The CDR3 totals 17 residues. Full variable domain (rest looked up from reference TRBV7-7 and TRBJ1-3): GAGVSQSPRYKVTKRGQDVTLRCDPISSHATLYWYQQALGQGPEFLTYFNYEAQPDKSGLPSDRFSAERPEGSISTLTIQRTEQRDSAMYRCASSLAFKVFMGNTIYFGEGSWLTVV.

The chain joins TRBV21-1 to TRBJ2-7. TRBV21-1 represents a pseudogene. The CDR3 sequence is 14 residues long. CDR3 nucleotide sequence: TGTGCCAGCAGCAAACGGCCTGCGATCTACGAGCAGTACTTC. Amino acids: CASSKRPAIYEQYF.